This entry lists 5 T cell receptor beta chains sequenced from one sample in a study of T cell responses to AZD1222 COVID-19 vaccine (dated by TCRdb to the early 2020s). The time point label, read with the paper, signifies: about 28 days (+/-7) after the second vaccine dose. Libraries were built with the immunoSEQ multiplex PCR assay. The table comes from immuneACCESS by way of TCRdb, which keeps in-frame sequences with V and J called. Part of the clones is missing from these tables; in studies checked, under half for an unresolved V gene and the rest for unknown reasons. The sample includes more than 95,000 clones, with 86% observed a single time. The biggest ten clones account for around 17% of the sample. The material sequenced was peripheral blood, taken 28 days after the second AZD1222 dose. The receptors originated from an adult who received the AZD1222 COVID-19 vaccine.

CDR3 bases: TGTGCCAGCAGCTTAGGGACAGGGGCGCGTGAAAAACTGTTTTTT. This gives the protein CASSLGTGAREKLFF. V gene TRBV7-9 combines with J gene TRBJ1-4; 9 bases match TRBD1. Trimming removed 1 base from V and 7 bases from J; junction bases left unmatched: 4. Germline CDR1 and CDR2: SEHNR and FQNEAQ (reference sequence). This CDR3 is 15 amino acids long. Based on the CDR3 plus reference TRBV7-9 and TRBJ1-4, the full variable domain is DTGVSQNPRHKITKRGQNVTFRCDPISEHNRLYWYRQTLGQGPEFLTYFQNEAQLEKSRLLSDRFSAERPKGSFSTLEIQRTEQGDSAMYLCASSLGTGAREKLFFGSGTQLSVL.

The chain combines TRBV7-9 with TRBJ1-1; possible D gene TRBD1, 5 bases. The V gene lost 3 bases and the J gene lost 3 bases, with 8 bases spanning the gap. From germline, CDR1 is SEHNR and CDR2 FQNEAQ (reference sequence). The CDR3 totals 13 residues. CDR3 residues: CASSFPGDTEAFF. The CDR3 nucleotides read TGTGCCAGCAGCTTTCCGGGGGACACTGAAGCTTTCTTT.

This sequence joins TRBV10-3 and TRBJ1-6; 9 nucleotides align to TRBD1. Germline-derived CDR1 and CDR2 are ENHRY and SYGVKD. After removal of 4 bases from V and 6 bases from J, the junction contained 7 bases not matched to a gene. The CDR3 runs to 16 residues. This chain's CDR3 is CAISGDRALVNSPLHF. The CDR3 region has the DNA TGTGCCATCAGTGGGGACAGGGCCTTAGTTAATTCACCCCTCCACTTT.

The chain employs TRBV10-3 and TRBJ2-2; 15 positions agree with TRBD2. J gave up 5 bases and V 8 bases, and 9 bases lay outside the gene matches. This CDR3 has 17 amino acids. Germline lookup yields CDR1 ENHRY and CDR2 SYGVKD. This CDR3 is CAIQGTSGRPRTGELFF. The CDR3 DNA reads as TGTGCCATCCAAGGGACTAGCGGGAGGCCGAGGACCGGGGAGCTGTTTTTT.

V gene TRBV5-4 combines with J gene TRBJ2-7; D gene unclear. The germline V gene has CDR1 SGHNT and CDR2 YYREEE (reference sequence). V lost 5 bases, J lost 0 bases, and 9 bases lay in between. The CDR3 length is 13 residues. The CDR3 DNA reads TGTGCCAGCAGTTCAGACCCCTCCTACGAGCAGTACTTC. Translating it yields CASSSDPSYEQYF.